Each of the 5 T cell receptor beta chains below was sequenced from the same sample in a study of OX40 agonist ivuxolimab in advanced cancers. Profiled with immunoSEQ multiplex PCR; TCRdb holds only in-frame clones, not every one. The sample carries 53,000 or so clones, around 84% recorded once. The starting material was CD4+ or CD8+ T cells sorted from blood, obtained in a trial of the OX40 agonist ivuxolimab. Source of these receptors: an adult with an advanced solid tumor such as melanoma, head and neck, liver or kidney cancer.

The chain's CDR3 is CAGYTGGETQYF. The CDR3 DNA reads TGTGCCGGCTATACAGGTGGTGAGACCCAGTACTTC. This rearrangement joins TRBV30 to TRBJ2-5, with D tentatively TRBD1 (5 bases). CDR1 and CDR2 (germline): GTSNPN, SVGIG (reference sequence). The CDR3 spans 12 residues. V lost 8 bases and J 5 bases, leaving 15 bases between the germline ends.

This clone was observed a single time. The rearrangement links TRBV6-1 to TRBJ1-5; the D is unclear. Germline V lookup: CDR1 MNHNS, CDR2 SASEGT. This CDR3 region has 16 residues. V was trimmed by 3 bases and J by 4 bases, leaving 16 bases between them. CDR3 amino acids: CASSEWGAAPNQPQHF. The CDR3 DNA sequence: TGTGCCAGCAGTGAGTGGGGAGCGGCCCCAAATCAGCCCCAGCATTTT.

V is TRBV18 and J is TRBJ2-7; TRBD1 matches at 9 bases. J lost 5 bases, V lost 3 bases, and 5 bases had no gene match. The CDR3 is 14 amino acids. CDR1 is KGHSH and CDR2 is LQKENI in the germline V gene. The DNA for the CDR3 is TGTGCCAGCTCACCCGGGACAGGGTATCACGAGCAGTACTTC. This sequence encodes CASSPGTGYHEQYF.

The chain recombines TRBV10-3 with TRBJ1-6, with D tentatively TRBD1 (5 bases). This CDR3 has 15 residues. With 6 bases removed from V and 10 bases from J, the gap between germline ends came to 19 bases. The germline CDR1 and CDR2 sequences are ENHRY and SYGVKD. Here the CDR3 reads CAIRVGVTDSSPLHF. CDR3 coding DNA: TGTGCCATCAGGGTAGGGGTTACTGATAGCTCACCCCTCCACTTT.

The chain is built from TRBV5-4 and TRBJ2-1, with TRBD2 identical over 9 bases. The CDR3 runs 16 residues. Germline V CDR1 and CDR2: SGHNT, YYREEE (reference sequence). J was trimmed by 8 bases and V by 0 bases; bases with no gene match: 9. DNA for the CDR3: TGTGCCAGCAGCTTGGACCTTAGCGGGAGTAGGGATGAGCAGTTCTTC. It specifies CASSLDLSGSRDEQFF. Full variable domain (remainder filled in from reference TRBV5-4 and TRBJ2-1): ETGVTQSPTHLIKTRGQQVTLRCSSQSGHNTVSWYQQALGQGPQFIFQYYREEENGRGNFPPRFSGLQFPNYSSELNVNALELDDSALYLCASSLDLSGSRDEQFFGPGTRLTVL.